The 13 T cell receptor beta chains below come from one sample, sequenced in a study of neurological immune-mediated disorders (dated by TCRdb to between 2018 and 2021). Preparation of the library involved 5' RACE. Sequencing took place on an Illumina HiSeq 2500. TCRdb passed the public sequencing reads through fastp at Q25 and MiXCR, retaining productive beta sequences. Here each entry gathers all rows of one CDR3 protein and keeps the most common genes and DNA. Counted in this sample were roughly 60,000 distinct CDR3 sequences; 3% to 4.5% of them appeared once. Clones ranked in the top ten supply roughly 2% of the sample. The specimen was CD4+ T cells from blood. The receptors derive from a woman between 40 and 55 years old with multiple sclerosis.

This clonotype is judged medium-sized. The V and J genes are TRBV4-1 and TRBJ1-5, with TRBD1 matching 7 bases. The CDR3 is 14 residues long. In germline, CDR1 is MGHRA, CDR2 YSYEKL. After removal of 0 bases from V and 10 bases from J, the junction contained 6 bases not matched to a gene. CDR3 DNA sequence: TGCGCCAGCAGCCAAGAAGACAGGGCGGGCCCCCAGCATTTT. Translation: CASSQEDRAGPQHF.

In its sample, this clonotype was seen many times. The chain is built from TRBV5-1 and TRBJ1-1; no clear D. V shed 2 bases and J shed 1 base, with 15 bases lying between them. The CDR3 has 16 amino acids. CDR1 is SGHRS and CDR2 is YFSETQ in the germline V gene. The CDR3 region has the DNA TGCGCCAGCAGCTTTCTCGCCTACAGCGCGAACACTGAAGCTTTCTTT. Protein product: CASSFLAYSANTEAFF.

This clonotype was picked up many times. The chain employs TRBV27 and TRBJ2-5; D assignment may be TRBD1 or TRBD2 (7 bases each). Trimming took off 0 bases at V and 4 bases at J, with 18 bases between the two ends. CDR1 MNHEY and CDR2 SMNVEV come from the germline V gene (reference sequence). The CDR3 extends over 17 amino acids. The CDR3 DNA is TGTGCCAGCAGTTTATCTGGGTTTGCGGGGGACAGAGAGACCCAGTACTTC. As protein: CASSLSGFAGDRETQYF.

In its sample, this clonotype ranks as medium-sized. The gene calls are TRBV5-1 and TRBJ1-5; no definite D call. The germline CDR1 and CDR2 sequences are SGHRS and YFSETQ. CDR3 length: 13 amino acids. V lost 4 bases and J lost 6, with 11 bases in between. The CDR3 sequence is CASSEGPGQPQHF. CDR3 nucleotide sequence: TGCGCCAGCAGCGAGGGTCCTGGTCAGCCCCAGCATTTT.

This clonotype was recorded many times. The chain joins TRBV11-2 to TRBJ1-6, with TRBD1 matching over 7 bases. The CDR3 totals 15 residues. Trimming removed 5 bases from V and 9 bases from J; junction bases left unmatched: 10. Germline V gene lookup returns CDR1 SGHAT and CDR2 FQNNGV. The CDR3 DNA reads as TGTGCCAGCAGCCCCAGGGGGGTCTCTAGTTCACCCCTCCACTTT. Protein product: CASSPRGVSSSPLHF.

This clonotype was observed many times. The rearrangement links TRBV7-9 to TRBJ1-1; TRBD1 might be the D (5 bases). Germline-derived CDR1 and CDR2 are SEHNR and FQNEAQ (reference sequence). V was pared by 5 bases and J by 5 bases, with 18 bases between. The CDR3 sequence is 15 residues long. The DNA of the CDR3 is TGTGCCAGCAGCCCTACGGGAATGGGGGGGACTGAAGCTTTCTTT. Encoded protein: CASSPTGMGGTEAFF.

This clonotype was seen at least ten times. V usage is TRBV28 and J usage is TRBJ1-1, with TRBD1 as a possible D gene (5 bases). In germline, CDR1 is MDHEN, CDR2 SYDVKM. This CDR3 contains 12 residues. Trimming cost V 3 bases and J 4 bases, with 6 bases left between them. CDR3 DNA sequence: TGTGCCAGCAGTTTGAGGGGCACTGAAGCTTTCTTT. Residues: CASSLRGTEAFF.

This clonotype has at least ten counts. The chain uses TRBV24-1 and TRBJ2-5, with TRBD2 identical over 10 bases. This CDR3 region has 18 residues. The trim removed 2 bases at V and 0 bases at J, leaving 8 bases unmatched. The germline CDR1 and CDR2 sequences are KGHDR and SFDVKD. The CDR3 loop is CATSDSFSGGVYQETQYF. CDR3 in DNA: TGTGCCACCAGTGATTCATTCAGCGGGGGGGTGTACCAAGAGACCCAGTACTTC.

This clonotype occurred many times. V usage is TRBV20-1 and J usage is TRBJ2-3, with 8 positions matching TRBD2. After removal of 3 bases from V and 3 bases from J, the junction contained 5 bases not matched to a gene. Germline CDR1 DFQATT, CDR2 SNEGSKA (reference sequence). The CDR3 sequence is 14 residues long. CDR3 in amino acids: CSASRAGVTDTQYF. The CDR3 coding sequence is TGCAGTGCTAGTCGAGCGGGGGTTACAGATACGCAGTATTTT.

This clonotype was seen many times. This rearrangement joins TRBV7-8 to TRBJ2-7; possible D gene TRBD2, 5 bases. The length of the CDR3 is 13 residues. V lost 5 bases, J lost 0 bases, and 8 bases lay in between. The germline V gene has CDR1 SGHVS and CDR2 FQNEAQ. This CDR3 reads CASSQTISYEQYF. CDR3 nucleotide sequence: TGTGCCAGCAGCCAGACTATCTCCTACGAGCAGTACTTC.

There are many counts of this clonotype. The CDR3 sequence is CASSSKGPGEQYF. CDR3 DNA: TGTGCCAGCAGTTCTAAGGGTCCGGGAGAGCAGTACTTC. This sequence joins TRBV27 and TRBJ2-7, with a possible D match to TRBD2 (5 bases). Germline V gene lookup returns CDR1 MNHEY and CDR2 SMNVEV (reference sequence). The CDR3 has 13 amino acids. Trimming cost V 4 bases and J 7 bases, with 14 bases left between them.

In its sample, this clonotype was seen many times. The chain carries TRBV5-1 and TRBJ2-5, with D maybe TRBD2 (6 bases). The germline CDR1 and CDR2 sequences are SGHRS and YFSETQ. The CDR3 is 14 residues long. V lost 7 bases and J lost 4, with 17 bases in between. The CDR3 sequence: CASRLDGSPETQYF. In nucleotides, the CDR3 is TGCGCCAGCCGTTTGGACGGGAGCCCAGAGACCCAGTACTTC.

This clonotype is large by share. V is TRBV7-3 and J is TRBJ2-3; TRBD1 aligns across 7 bases. The CDR3 is 12 amino acids. Germline CDR1 SGHTA, CDR2 FQGTGA. Unmatched junction bases numbered 0, after V lost 5 bases and J lost 4 bases. The CDR3 DNA sequence: TGTGCCAGCAGCCAGGGGGCAGATACGCAGTATTTT. This codes for CASSQGADTQYF.